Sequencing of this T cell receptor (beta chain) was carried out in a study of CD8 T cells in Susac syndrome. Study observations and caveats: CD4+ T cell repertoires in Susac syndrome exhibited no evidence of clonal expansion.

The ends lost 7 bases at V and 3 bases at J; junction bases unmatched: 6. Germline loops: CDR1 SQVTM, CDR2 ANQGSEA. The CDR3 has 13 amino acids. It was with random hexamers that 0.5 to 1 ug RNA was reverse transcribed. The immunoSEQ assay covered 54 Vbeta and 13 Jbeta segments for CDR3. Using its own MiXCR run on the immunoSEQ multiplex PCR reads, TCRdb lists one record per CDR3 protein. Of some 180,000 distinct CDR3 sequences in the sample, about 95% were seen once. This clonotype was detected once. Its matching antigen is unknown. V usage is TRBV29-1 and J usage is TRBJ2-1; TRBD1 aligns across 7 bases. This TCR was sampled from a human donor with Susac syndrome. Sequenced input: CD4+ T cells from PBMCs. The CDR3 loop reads CSAGQVRYNEQFF. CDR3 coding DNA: TGCAGCGCTGGACAGGTTCGCTACAATGAGCAGTTCTTC.